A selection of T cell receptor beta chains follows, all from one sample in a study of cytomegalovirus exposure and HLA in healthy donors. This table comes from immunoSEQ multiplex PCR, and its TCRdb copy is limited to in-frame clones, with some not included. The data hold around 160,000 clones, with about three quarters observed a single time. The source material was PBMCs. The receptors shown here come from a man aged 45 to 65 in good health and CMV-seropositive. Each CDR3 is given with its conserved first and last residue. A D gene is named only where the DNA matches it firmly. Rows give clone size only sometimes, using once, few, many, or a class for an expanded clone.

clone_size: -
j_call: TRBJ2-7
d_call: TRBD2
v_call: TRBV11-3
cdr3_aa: CASSQGESGGASYEQYF
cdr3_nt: TGTGCCAGCAGCCAAGGGGAGAGCGGGGGAGCTTCCTACGAGCAGTACTTC

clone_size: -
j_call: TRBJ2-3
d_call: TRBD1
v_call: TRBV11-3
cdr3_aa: CASSRTGGYTQYF
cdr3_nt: TGTGCCAGCAGCCGCACAGGGGGGTATACGCAGTATTTT

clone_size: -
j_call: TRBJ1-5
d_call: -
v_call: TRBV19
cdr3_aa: CASSMDRLYSNQPQHF
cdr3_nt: TGTGCCAGTAGTATGGACAGACTTTATAGCAATCAGCCCCAGCATTTT

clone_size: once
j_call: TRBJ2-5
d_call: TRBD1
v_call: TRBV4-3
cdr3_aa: CASSQVGPAGGPYGQYF
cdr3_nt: TGCGCCAGCAGCCAAGTAGGTCCGGCAGGGGGTCCCTACGGGCAGTACTTC

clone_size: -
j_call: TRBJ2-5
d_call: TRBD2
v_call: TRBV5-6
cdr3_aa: CASNHRLAGGSETQYF
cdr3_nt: TGTGCCAGCAACCACCGACTAGCGGGGGGGTCAGAGACCCAGTACTTC

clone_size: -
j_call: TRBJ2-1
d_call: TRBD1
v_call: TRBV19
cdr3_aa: CASSSPSLGTGFDNEQFF
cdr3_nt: TGTGCCAGTAGTAGCCCATCTCTCGGGACAGGCTTTGACAATGAGCAGTTCTTC

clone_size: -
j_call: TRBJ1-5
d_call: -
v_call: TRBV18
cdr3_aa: CASSPSGGNQPQHF
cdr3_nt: TGTGCCAGCTCACCATCCGGGGGCAATCAGCCCCAGCATTTT

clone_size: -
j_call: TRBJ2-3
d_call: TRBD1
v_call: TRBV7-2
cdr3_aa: CASSPWTGGGTDTQYF
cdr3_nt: TGTGCCAGCAGCCCCTGGACAGGGGGCGGGACAGATACGCAGTATTTT

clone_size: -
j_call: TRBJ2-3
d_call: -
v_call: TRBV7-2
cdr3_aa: CASSPTVSPDTQYF
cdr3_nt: TGTGCCAGCAGCCCGACAGTATCCCCAGATACGCAGTATTTT

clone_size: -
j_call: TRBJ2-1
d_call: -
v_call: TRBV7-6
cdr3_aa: CASSLPGQYNEQFF
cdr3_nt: TGTGCCAGCAGCTTACCCGGACAGTACAATGAGCAGTTCTTC

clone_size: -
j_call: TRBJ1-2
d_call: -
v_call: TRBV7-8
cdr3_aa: CASSLTVRGQGYGYTF
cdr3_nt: TGTGCCAGCAGCTTAACGGTGCGGGGGCAGGGCTATGGCTACACCTTC

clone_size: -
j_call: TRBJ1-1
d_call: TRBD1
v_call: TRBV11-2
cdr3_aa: CASSLGQGAVNTEAFF
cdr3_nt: TGTGCCAGCAGCTTAGGACAGGGGGCCGTGAACACTGAAGCTTTCTTT

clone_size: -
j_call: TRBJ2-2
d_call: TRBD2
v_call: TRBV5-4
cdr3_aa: CASSSTSGGPGTGELFF
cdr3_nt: TGTGCCAGCAGCTCGACTAGCGGGGGCCCTGGCACCGGGGAGCTGTTTTTT

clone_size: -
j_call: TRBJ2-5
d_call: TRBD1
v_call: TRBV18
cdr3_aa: CASSPPGTGGETQYF
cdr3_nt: TGTGCCAGCTCACCACCTGGGACAGGGGGAGAGACCCAGTACTTC

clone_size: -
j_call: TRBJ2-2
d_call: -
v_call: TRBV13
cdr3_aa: CASSDTSRMRTGELFF
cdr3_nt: TGTGCCAGCAGCGACACTAGTAGAATGCGAACCGGGGAGCTGTTTTTT

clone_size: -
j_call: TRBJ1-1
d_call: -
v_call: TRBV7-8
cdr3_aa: CASISNGQRNTEAFF
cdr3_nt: TGTGCCAGCATCTCGAACGGACAGAGGAACACTGAAGCTTTCTTT

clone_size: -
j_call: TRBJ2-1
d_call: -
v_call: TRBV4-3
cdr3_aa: CASSQEGAASYNEQFF
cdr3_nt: TGCGCCAGCAGCCAAGAAGGGGCTGCCTCCTACAATGAGCAGTTCTTC

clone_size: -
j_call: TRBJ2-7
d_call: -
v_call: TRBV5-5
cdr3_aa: CASSPGRQGGWSYEQYF
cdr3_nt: TGTGCCAGCAGCCCCGGGCGACAGGGAGGTTGGTCCTACGAGCAGTACTTC

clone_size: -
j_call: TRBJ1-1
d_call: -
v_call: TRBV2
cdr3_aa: CASTPSGETEAFF
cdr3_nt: TGTGCCAGCACCCCCTCTGGGGAGACTGAAGCTTTCTTT

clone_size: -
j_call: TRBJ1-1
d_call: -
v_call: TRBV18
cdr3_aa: CASSPRGHNVNTEAFF
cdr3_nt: TGTGCCAGCTCACCCCGTGGCCACAACGTGAACACTGAAGCTTTCTTT

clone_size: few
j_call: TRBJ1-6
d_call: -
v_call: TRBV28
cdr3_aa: CASRGEVRLVSPLHF
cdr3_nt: TGTGCCAGCAGGGGGGAGGTGAGGTTAGTTTCACCCCTCCACTTT

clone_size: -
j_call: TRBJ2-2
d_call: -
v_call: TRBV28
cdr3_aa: CASSFRFNTGELFF
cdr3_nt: TGTGCCAGCAGTTTCCGTTTCAACACCGGGGAGCTGTTTTTT

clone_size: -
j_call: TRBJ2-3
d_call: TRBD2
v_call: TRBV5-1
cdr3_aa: CASSSLAGGGTDTQYF
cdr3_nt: TGCGCCAGCAGCTCACTAGCGGGGGGGGGCACAGATACGCAGTATTTT

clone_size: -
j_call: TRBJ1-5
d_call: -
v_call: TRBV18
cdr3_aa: CASSTSGNQPQHF
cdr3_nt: TGTGCCAGCTCAACCAGCGGGAATCAGCCCCAGCATTTT

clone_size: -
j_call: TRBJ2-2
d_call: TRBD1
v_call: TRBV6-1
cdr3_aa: CASSERTGNTGELFF
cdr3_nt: TGTGCCAGCAGTGAGCGGACAGGGAACACCGGGGAGCTGTTTTTT

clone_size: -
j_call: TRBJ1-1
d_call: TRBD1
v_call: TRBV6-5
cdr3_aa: CASSSDRGWTEAFF
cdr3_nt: TGTGCCAGCAGTTCCGACAGGGGGTGGACTGAAGCTTTCTTT

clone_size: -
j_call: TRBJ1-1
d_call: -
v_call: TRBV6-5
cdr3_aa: CASSLTTMNTEAFF
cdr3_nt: TGTGCCAGCAGCCTCACAACGATGAACACTGAAGCTTTCTTT

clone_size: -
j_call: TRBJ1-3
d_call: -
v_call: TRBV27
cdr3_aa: CASSSTRSSGNTIYF
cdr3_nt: TGTGCCAGCAGTTCAACAAGAAGCTCTGGAAACACCATATATTTT

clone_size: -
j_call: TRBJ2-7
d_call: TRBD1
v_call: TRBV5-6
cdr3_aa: CASATDRGRSYEQYF
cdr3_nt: TGTGCCAGCGCAACGGACAGGGGTCGATCCTACGAGCAGTACTTC

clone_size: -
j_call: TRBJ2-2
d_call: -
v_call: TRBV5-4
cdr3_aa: CASSLKRTDTGELFF
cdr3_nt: TGTGCCAGCAGCTTAAAACGGACAGACACCGGGGAGCTGTTTTTT

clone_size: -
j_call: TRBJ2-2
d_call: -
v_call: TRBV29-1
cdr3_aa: CSVLRDYTGELFF
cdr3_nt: TGCAGCGTCCTCAGGGATTACACCGGGGAGCTGTTTTTT

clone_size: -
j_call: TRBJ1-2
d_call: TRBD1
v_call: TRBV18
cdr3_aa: CASSPTGQNYGYTF
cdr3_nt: TGTGCCAGCTCACCCACGGGACAGAACTATGGCTACACCTTC

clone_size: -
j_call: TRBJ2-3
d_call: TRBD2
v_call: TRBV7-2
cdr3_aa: CASSLGGGGTDTQYF
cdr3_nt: TGTGCCAGCAGCTTAGGCGGGGGTGGTACAGATACGCAGTATTTT

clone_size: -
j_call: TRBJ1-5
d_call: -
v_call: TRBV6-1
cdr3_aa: CASSEGTARVGNQPQHF
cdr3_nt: TGTGCCAGCAGTGAAGGTACGGCCCGGGTAGGCAATCAGCCCCAGCATTTT

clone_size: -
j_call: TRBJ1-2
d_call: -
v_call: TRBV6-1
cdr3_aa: CASSEALAANYGYTF
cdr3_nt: TGTGCCAGCAGTGAAGCGCTCGCAGCGAACTATGGCTACACCTTC

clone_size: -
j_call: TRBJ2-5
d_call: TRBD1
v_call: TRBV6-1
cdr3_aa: CASSALSGQGGETQYF
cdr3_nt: TGTGCCAGCAGTGCACTATCGGGACAGGGCGGGGAGACCCAGTACTTC

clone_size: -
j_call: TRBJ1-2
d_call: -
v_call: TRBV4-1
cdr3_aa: CASSPSQTGLEGYTF
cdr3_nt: TGCGCCAGCAGCCCATCACAGACAGGCCTTGAAGGCTACACCTTC

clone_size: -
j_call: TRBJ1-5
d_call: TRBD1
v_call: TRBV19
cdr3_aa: CASGQGLLRQPQHF
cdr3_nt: TGTGCCAGTGGACAGGGGCTCCTGCGTCAGCCCCAGCATTTT

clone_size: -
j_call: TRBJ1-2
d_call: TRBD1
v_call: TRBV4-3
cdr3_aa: CASSPSKNRGHYGYTF
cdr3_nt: TGCGCCAGCAGCCCTTCGAAAAACAGGGGGCACTATGGCTACACCTTC

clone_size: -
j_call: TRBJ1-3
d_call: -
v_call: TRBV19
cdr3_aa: CASNRGGSGNTIYF
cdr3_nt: TGTGCCAGTAATAGGGGGGGCTCTGGAAACACCATATATTTT

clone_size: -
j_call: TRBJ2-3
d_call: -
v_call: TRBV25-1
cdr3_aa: CASSENPWRGGADTQYF
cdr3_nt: TGTGCCAGCAGTGAAAACCCGTGGAGGGGGGGAGCAGATACGCAGTATTTT

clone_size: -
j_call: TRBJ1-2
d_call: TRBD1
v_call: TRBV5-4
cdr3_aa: CASRPGGRGYGYTF
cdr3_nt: TGTGCCAGCAGACCAGGGGGCCGAGGCTATGGCTACACCTTC

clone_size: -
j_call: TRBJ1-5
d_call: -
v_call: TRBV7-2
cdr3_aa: CASSSYSPGMRNQPQHF
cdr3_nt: TGTGCCAGCAGCTCTTATTCCCCAGGGATGCGCAATCAGCCCCAGCATTTT

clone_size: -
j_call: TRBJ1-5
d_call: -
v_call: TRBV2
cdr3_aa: CASSVRGNQPQHF
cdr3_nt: TGTGCCAGCAGTGTTCGGGGAAATCAGCCCCAGCATTTT

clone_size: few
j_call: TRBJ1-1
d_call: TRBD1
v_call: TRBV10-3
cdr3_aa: CATLPGTGSYTEAFF
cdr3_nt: TGTGCCACGCTACCCGGGACAGGGTCGTACACTGAAGCTTTCTTT

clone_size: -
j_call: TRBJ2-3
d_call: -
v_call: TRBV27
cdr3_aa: CASTELPVDRADTQYF
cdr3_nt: TGTGCCAGCACAGAGTTGCCCGTGGATCGGGCAGATACGCAGTATTTT

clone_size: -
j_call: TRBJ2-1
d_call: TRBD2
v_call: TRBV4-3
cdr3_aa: CASSLGTSGPSYNEQFF
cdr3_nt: TGCGCCAGCAGCCTAGGGACTAGCGGACCCTCCTACAATGAGCAGTTCTTC

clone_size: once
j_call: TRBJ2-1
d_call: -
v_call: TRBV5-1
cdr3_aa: CATSGQSYNEQFF
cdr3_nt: TGCGCCACCTCAGGACAGTCCTACAATGAGCAGTTCTTC

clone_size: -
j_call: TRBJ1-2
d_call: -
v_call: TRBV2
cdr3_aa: CASSEIGGYGYTF
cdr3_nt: TGTGCCAGCAGTGAAATAGGGGGCTATGGCTACACCTTC

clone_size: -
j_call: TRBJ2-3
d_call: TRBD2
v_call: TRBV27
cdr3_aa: CASSLVAGEDTQYF
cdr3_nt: TGTGCCAGCAGTTTAGTTGCGGGGGAGGATACGCAGTATTTT

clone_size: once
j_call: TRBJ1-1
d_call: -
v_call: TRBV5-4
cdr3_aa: CVSSLEQGSAFGAFF
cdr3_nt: TGTGTCAGCAGCTTGGAACAGGGCTCGGCCTTCGGAGCTTTCTTT

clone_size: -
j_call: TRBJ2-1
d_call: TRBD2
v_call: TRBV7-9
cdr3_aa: CASSRGTSGAWNEQFF
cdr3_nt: TGTGCCAGCAGCCGCGGGACTAGCGGGGCTTGGAATGAGCAGTTCTTC

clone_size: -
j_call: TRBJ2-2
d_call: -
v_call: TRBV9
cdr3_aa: CASSVPQGQPNTGELFF
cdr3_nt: TGTGCCAGCAGCGTCCCCCAGGGCCAGCCGAACACCGGGGAGCTGTTTTTT

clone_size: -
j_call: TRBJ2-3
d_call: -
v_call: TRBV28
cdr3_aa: CASSLGRRSQDTQYF
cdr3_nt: TGTGCCAGCAGTTTAGGGAGGAGATCCCAAGATACGCAGTATTTT

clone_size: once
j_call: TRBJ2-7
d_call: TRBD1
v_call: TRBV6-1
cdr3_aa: CASSELGQAYEQYF
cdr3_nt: TGTGCCAGCAGTGAACTCGGACAGGCCTACGAGCAGTACTTC

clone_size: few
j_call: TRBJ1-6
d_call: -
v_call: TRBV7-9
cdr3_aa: CASSLTVVSPLHF
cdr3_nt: TGTGCCAGCAGCCTAACCGTGGTATCACCCCTCCACTTT

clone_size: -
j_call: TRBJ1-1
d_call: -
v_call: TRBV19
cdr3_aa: CASSMVEARDTEAFF
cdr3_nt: TGTGCCAGTAGTATGGTAGAGGCGAGGGACACTGAAGCTTTCTTT

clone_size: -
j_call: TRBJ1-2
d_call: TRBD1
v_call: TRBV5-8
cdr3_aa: CASSAQGPFGHF
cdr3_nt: TGTGCCAGCAGCGCACAGGGGCCGTTCGGGCACTTC

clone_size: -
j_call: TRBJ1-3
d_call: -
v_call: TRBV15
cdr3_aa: CATSRDGSPSGNTIYF
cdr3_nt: TGTGCCACCAGCAGAGATGGCAGTCCCTCTGGAAACACCATATATTTT